Sequencing of this T cell receptor beta chain was carried out in a study of CD8 T cells in ankylosing spondylitis. Study results and caveats: Among TCR beta sequences, a motif of several highly homologous variants appeared characteristic of ankylosing spondylitis blood. Disease-linked clones were CD8+ and relatively rare in peripheral blood. The clones that were linked to disease were reported to be significantly enriched in matched synovial fluid samples from ankylosing spondylitis patients.

This clonotype has at least ten counts. Its antigen is unidentified. 5'-RACE, quantitative and with molecular barcodes, yielded the TCR beta libraries. TCRdb re-analysed the 5' RACE reads in MiXCR, keeping a single row per CDR3 protein. The table records 500,000 or so distinct CDR3 sequences, about 5.2% of them present only once. Germline-derived CDR1 and CDR2 are SEHNR and FQNEAQ (reference sequence). V gave up 5 bases and J gave up 6 bases; unmatched junction bases: 9. The CDR3 length is 14 residues. This sequence originates from a male donor with ankylosing spondylitis. The gene calls are TRBV7-9 and TRBJ1-1; 7 positions match TRBD1. Sequencing was performed on blood, either unsorted or a sorted T cell fraction (not recorded which). CDR3 residues: CASSVHSGTAEAFF. CDR3 nucleotide sequence: TGTGCCAGCAGCGTCCACTCCGGGACAGCTGAAGCTTTCTTT.